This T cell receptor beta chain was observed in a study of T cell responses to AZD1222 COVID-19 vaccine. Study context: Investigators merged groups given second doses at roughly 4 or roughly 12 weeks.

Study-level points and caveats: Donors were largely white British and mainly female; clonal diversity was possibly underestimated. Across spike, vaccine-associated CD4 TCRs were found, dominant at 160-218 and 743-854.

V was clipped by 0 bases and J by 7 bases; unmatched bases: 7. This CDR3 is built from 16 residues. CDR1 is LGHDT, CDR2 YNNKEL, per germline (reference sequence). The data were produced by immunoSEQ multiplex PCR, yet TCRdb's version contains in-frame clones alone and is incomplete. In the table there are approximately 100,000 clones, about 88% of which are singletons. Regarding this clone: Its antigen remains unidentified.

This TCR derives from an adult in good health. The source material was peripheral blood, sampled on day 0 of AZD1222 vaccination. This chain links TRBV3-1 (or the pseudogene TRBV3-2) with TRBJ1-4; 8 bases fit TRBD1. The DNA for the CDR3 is TGTGCCAGCAGCCAAGAACGGACAGGGCGGGTTGAAAAACTGTTTTTT. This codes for CASSQERTGRVEKLFF.